A single sample gave rise to the 7 T cell receptor beta chains below, sequenced in a study of T-cell memory formation after mild COVID-19. TCRdb reanalysed the 5' RACE reads using MiXCR and keeps one entry per CDR3 protein. This sample has hundreds of thousands of distinct CDR3 sequences, with roughly 21% found just once. The sample comprised PBMCs or a T cell subset sorted from them (not recorded which). These receptors were taken from an adult woman who had mild COVID-19 (a few samples of this study predate the infection). Cell type and time point are not known.

J is TRBJ1-4 and V is TRBV27; a possible D gene is TRBD1 (5 bases). This CDR3 has 14 residues. Germline V gives CDR1 MNHEY, CDR2 SMNVEV (reference sequence). V lost 6 bases, J lost 8 bases, and 16 bases lay in between. The CDR3 sequence is CASSPGHLWEKLFF. In DNA form, the CDR3 reads TGTGCCAGCAGCCCAGGGCATCTCTGGGAAAAACTGTTTTTT.

The V call is TRBV6-2 or TRBV6-3, the J call TRBJ1-1; TRBD1 is a possible D gene (5 bases). The CDR3 runs to 18 residues. Trimming stripped 0 bases from V and 0 bases from J, with 17 bases between. In germline, CDR1 is MNHEY, CDR2 SVGEGT. CDR3 sequence: CASSYSGGEGWLNTEAFF. In DNA, the CDR3 is TGTGCCAGCAGTTACTCGGGGGGTGAAGGGTGGTTGAACACTGAAGCTTTCTTT.

This clonotype has a handful of counts. The rearrangement joins TRBV14 to TRBJ2-3; TRBD1 matches at 8 bases. The CDR3 sequence is 17 residues long. V gave up 1 base and J gave up 1 base; unmatched junction bases: 7. The germline gives CDR1 SGHDN, CDR2 FVKESK. CDR3 protein: CASSQAIRGRGTDTQYF. DNA for the CDR3: TGTGCCAGCAGCCAAGCTATCAGGGGGCGAGGCACAGATACGCAGTATTTT.

The chain recombines TRBV3-1 with TRBJ1-1, with TRBD1 identical over 7 bases. The CDR3 spans 14 residues. V was pared by 6 bases and J by 3 bases, with 7 bases of the junction left unmatched. Germline V gene sequence: CDR1 LGHDT, CDR2 YNNKEL (reference sequence). CDR3 residues: CASRLGGGYTEAFF. The CDR3 DNA reads TGTGCCAGCAGATTAGGGGGCGGGTACACTGAAGCTTTCTTT.

The rearrangement joins TRBV7-6 to TRBJ2-7, with D hard to call. V dropped 1 base and J dropped 1 base, with 11 bases sitting between them. This CDR3 is 15 amino acids long. Germline-derived CDR1 and CDR2 are SGHVS and FNYEAQ. The CDR3, as DNA: TGTGCCAGCAGCTTAGGTGGAGAGCAGTCCTACGAGCAGTACTTC. The encoded protein is CASSLGGEQSYEQYF. Supplemented by reference TRBV7-6 and TRBJ2-7, the full variable domain reads GAGVSQSPRYKVTKRGQDVALRCDPISGHVSLYWYRQALGQGPEFLTYFNYEAQQDKSGLPNDRFSAERPEGSISTLTIQRTEQRDSAMYRCASSLGGEQSYEQYFGPGTRLTVT.

This clonotype has just a few counts. This chain joins TRBV7-8 and TRBJ2-5; TRBD2 matches at 8 bases. J gave up 5 bases and V 1 base, and 9 bases lay outside the gene matches. The length of the CDR3 is 16 residues. Germline assignment: CDR1 SGHVS and CDR2 FQNEAQ. CDR3 sequence: CASSLGATRGGETQYF. The CDR3 nucleotides read TGTGCCAGCAGCTTAGGAGCGACCCGCGGGGGGGAGACCCAGTACTTC.

This clonotype was observed a few times. The chain links TRBV7-8 to TRBJ2-1; tentative D call: TRBD1 (5 bases). V shed 4 bases and J shed 5 bases, with 15 bases lying between them. The CDR3 consists of 15 residues. The germline CDR1 and CDR2 sequences are SGHVS and FQNEAQ. This chain's CDR3 is CASSYPLGEDNEQFF. CDR3 coding DNA: TGTGCCAGCAGCTACCCTTTAGGGGAAGACAATGAGCAGTTCTTC.